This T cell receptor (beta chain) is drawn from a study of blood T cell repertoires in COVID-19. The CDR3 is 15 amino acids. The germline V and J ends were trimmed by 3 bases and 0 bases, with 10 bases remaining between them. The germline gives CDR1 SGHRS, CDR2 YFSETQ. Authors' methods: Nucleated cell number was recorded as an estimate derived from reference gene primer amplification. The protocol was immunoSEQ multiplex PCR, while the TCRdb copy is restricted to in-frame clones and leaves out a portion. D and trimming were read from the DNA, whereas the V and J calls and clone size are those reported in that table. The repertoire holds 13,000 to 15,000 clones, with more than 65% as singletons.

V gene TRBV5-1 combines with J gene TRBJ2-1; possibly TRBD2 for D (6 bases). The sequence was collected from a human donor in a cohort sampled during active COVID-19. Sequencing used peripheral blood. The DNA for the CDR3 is TGCGCCAGCAGCTCGGGGACTGGCTCCTACAATGAGCAGTTCTTC. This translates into CASSSGTGSYNEQFF.